This T cell receptor beta chain was recovered during a study of T-cell reconstitution after alpha-beta-depleted transplantation in children. During its preparation, the TCRbeta library received unique molecular identifiers. TCRdb recomputed calls from the PCR reads with MiXCR, one row per CDR3 protein. This repertoire shows about 900,000 distinct CDR3 sequences, about 30% found once; its top ten account for about 28%. This CDR3 spans 15 amino acids. Germline CDR1 and CDR2: SNHLY and FYNNEI. Trimming left V 4 bases short and J 0 bases short, with 13 bases between. General study points: Where some patients showed high TCRbeta diversity at day 60, it came from recipient T cells and thymic progenitors that had survived. Where alpha-beta T cells came from about two months after transplant was reportedly several hundred expanded graft clones.

Concerning this clonotype itself: Antigen unknown.

The chain joins TRBV2 to TRBJ2-7; D may be TRBD2 (5 bases). The sample in question was PBMCs, mostly from graft donor cells, obtained 360 days after TCRalphabeta/CD19-depleted stem cell transplant. The TCR originated in a boy under two years old who had a stem cell transplant for SCID, so the T cells may come from the graft donor. The CDR3 loop reads CASSGGWTPSYEQYF. CDR3 in DNA: TGTGCCAGCAGTGGCGGGTGGACCCCCTCCTACGAGCAGTACTTC.